The 14 T cell receptor beta chains below come from one sample, sequenced in a study of OX40 agonist ivuxolimab in advanced cancers. Library preparation used the immunoSEQ multiplex PCR assay. TCRdb limited this immuneACCESS table to in-frame rearrangements with V and J called. A share of clones is missing; checked studies link under half to unresolved V genes, and the rest is unexplained. The sample data list tens of thousands of clones, and 80% to 90% of these were observed just once. The ten largest clones add up to 0.4% to 0.65% of the sample. This specimen was CD4+ or CD8+ T cells sorted from blood, taken in a trial of the OX40 agonist ivuxolimab. The origin of the receptors is an adult with an advanced solid tumor such as melanoma, head and neck, liver or kidney cancer.

The chain links TRBV19 to TRBJ1-4; TRBD1 might be the D (6 bases). Germline V gives CDR1 LNHDA, CDR2 SQIVND (reference sequence). V lost 10 bases to trimming and J lost 10 bases, with 16 bases between them. The CDR3 length is 12 residues. CDR3 residues: CATQKLQGKLFF. The DNA for the CDR3 is TGTGCCACCCAAAAATTACAGGGAAAACTGTTTTTT. The full variable domain, its missing parts supplied by reference TRBV19 and TRBJ1-4, is DGGITQSPKYLFRKEGQNVTLSCEQNLNHDAMYWYRQDPGQGLRLIYYSQIVNDFQKGDIAEGYSVSREKKESFPLTVTSAQKNPTAFYLCATQKLQGKLFFGSGTQLSVL.

The chain joins TRBV5-1 to TRBJ1-2, with unresolved D. Germline lookup yields CDR1 SGHRS and CDR2 YFSETQ. V lost 4 bases and J 8 bases, leaving 15 bases between the germline ends. This CDR3 region has 13 residues. CDR3 DNA sequence: TGCGCCAGCAGCCTGGACCCCTGGGAGGGCTACACCTTC. This gives the protein CASSLDPWEGYTF.

The rearrangement links TRBV4-1 to TRBJ2-2; 9 bases agree with TRBD2. In germline, CDR1 is MGHRA, CDR2 YSYEKL. The V and J ends lost 0 bases and 1 base, in that order; junction bases with no gene match: 6. The CDR3 runs 18 residues. CDR3 region: CASSQDGGLAWNTGELFF. CDR3 in DNA: TGCGCCAGCAGCCAAGACGGTGGACTAGCGTGGAACACCGGGGAGCTGTTTTTT.

J is TRBJ1-2 and V is TRBV6-5, with D possibly TRBD1 on 6 matching bases. The V end was cut by 6 bases, the J end by 8 bases, with 22 bases between. The CDR3 is 15 amino acids. The germline V gene has CDR1 MNHEY and CDR2 SVGAGI. The CDR3 DNA is TGTGCCAGCAGCTTGGGTGGAGGGGGTGTCGCCGGCTACACCTTC. Its protein is CASSLGGGGVAGYTF.

V usage is TRBV30 and J usage is TRBJ1-4; no reliable D call. The V gene's germline CDR1 is GTSNPN and CDR2 SVGIG (reference sequence). V lost 4 bases to trimming and J lost 5 bases, with 11 bases between them. The length of the CDR3 is 13 residues. CDR3 loop: CAWNKNTNEKLFF. CDR3 sequence (DNA): TGTGCCTGGAATAAAAACACCAATGAAAAACTGTTTTTT.

V and J are TRBV7-3 and TRBJ2-3; no clear D. CDR3 length: 12 amino acids. Germline assignment: CDR1 SGHTA and CDR2 FQGTGA. V was cut by 5 bases and J by 2 bases, with 5 bases left in between. CDR3 DNA sequence: TGTGCCAGCAGCCAATCCACAGATACGCAGTATTTT. Its translation is CASSQSTDTQYF.

CDR3 bases: TGCGCCAGCGCGACCCTCTCGGGCCATGAGCAGTTCTTC. Amino acid sequence: CASATLSGHEQFF. The V gene is TRBV5-1, the J gene TRBJ2-1; D not resolved. The germline V and J ends were trimmed by 7 bases and 8 bases, with 16 bases remaining between them. Per germline, CDR1 SGHRS and CDR2 YFSETQ. The CDR3 has 13 amino acids.

The CDR3 spells CASSAQGSIRETQYF. CDR3 nucleotide sequence: TGTGCCAGCAGTGCCCAGGGGAGTATACGAGAGACCCAGTACTTC. The J gene is TRBJ2-5, the V gene TRBV11-2; the D gene is possibly TRBD1 (6 bases). The CDR3 runs to 15 residues. Germline CDR1 and CDR2: SGHAT and FQNNGV. V gave up 6 bases and J gave up 4 bases, with 18 bases separating them. Supplemented by reference TRBV11-2 and TRBJ2-5, the full variable domain reads EAGVAQSPRYKIIEKRQSVAFWCNPISGHATLYWYQQILGQGPKLLIQFQNNGVVDDSQLPKDRFSAERLKGVDSTLKIQPAKLEDSAVYLCASSAQGSIRETQYFGPGTRLLVL.

CDR3 amino acids: CASTPLGLAGPNNEQFF. The CDR3 DNA follows: TGTGCCAGTACCCCCCTGGGGCTAGCGGGACCCAACAATGAGCAGTTCTTC. V and J are TRBV19 and TRBJ2-1, with 9 bases identical to TRBD2. The CDR3 consists of 17 residues. Trimming at V came to 7 bases and at J to 5 bases, leaving 15 bases not matched to a gene. Germline V gives CDR1 LNHDA, CDR2 SQIVND (reference sequence).

This chain uses TRBV2 with TRBJ2-7; D might be TRBD2 (5 bases). The V end lost 7 bases, the J end lost 6 bases, and 16 bases lay between the germline ends. The CDR3 totals 13 residues. CDR1 and CDR2 from the germline V gene are SNHLY and FYNNEI. CDR3 sequence (DNA): TGTGCCAGCACCGAACTAGGATCGGGCGAGCAGTACTTC. Its protein product is CASTELGSGEQYF.

The chain combines TRBV2 with TRBJ2-1; unclear D gene. Germline CDR1 is SNHLY and CDR2 is FYNNEI. The CDR3 is 11 residues long. Deletions cut 8 bases from V and 6 bases from J, with 8 bases between. CDR3 sequence reads: CASRSVNEQFF. In nucleotides, the CDR3 is TGTGCCAGCCGCAGCGTCAATGAGCAGTTCTTC.

The V call is TRBV28, the J call TRBJ2-5, with D perhaps TRBD1 or TRBD2 (5 bases each). The V gene lost 6 bases and the J gene lost 3 bases, with 11 bases spanning the gap. The CDR3 runs to 13 residues. CDR1 and CDR2 from the germline V gene are MDHEN and SYDVKM. CDR3 residues: CASRTGTEETQYF. CDR3 nucleotide sequence: TGTGCCAGCAGGACCGGGACCGAAGAGACCCAGTACTTC.

The chain couples TRBV5-1 to TRBJ1-2; 12 nucleotides agree with TRBD1. V lost 4 bases to trimming and J lost 8 bases; unmatched junction nucleotides: 9. Germline V lookup: CDR1 SGHRS, CDR2 YFSETQ. The CDR3 contains 15 residues. CDR3 amino acids: CASSPTGQGAWGYTF. CDR3 nucleotide sequence: TGCGCCAGCAGCCCGACGGGACAGGGGGCTTGGGGCTACACCTTC. Full variable domain (missing parts from reference TRBV5-1 and TRBJ1-2): KAGVTQTPRYLIKTRGQQVTLSCSPISGHRSVSWYQQTPGQGLQFLFEYFSETQRNKGNFPGRFSGRQFSNSRSEMNVSTLELGDSALYLCASSPTGQGAWGYTFGSGTRLTVV.

The V gene is TRBV10-3, the J gene TRBJ1-2; D call uncertain. This CDR3 is 13 amino acids long. The germline V gene has CDR1 ENHRY and CDR2 SYGVKD. Trimming took off 4 bases at V and 5 bases at J, with 11 bases between the two ends. CDR3 residues: CAISGSRRYGYTF. CDR3 nucleotide sequence: TGTGCCATCAGTGGGTCCCGGAGGTATGGCTACACCTTC.